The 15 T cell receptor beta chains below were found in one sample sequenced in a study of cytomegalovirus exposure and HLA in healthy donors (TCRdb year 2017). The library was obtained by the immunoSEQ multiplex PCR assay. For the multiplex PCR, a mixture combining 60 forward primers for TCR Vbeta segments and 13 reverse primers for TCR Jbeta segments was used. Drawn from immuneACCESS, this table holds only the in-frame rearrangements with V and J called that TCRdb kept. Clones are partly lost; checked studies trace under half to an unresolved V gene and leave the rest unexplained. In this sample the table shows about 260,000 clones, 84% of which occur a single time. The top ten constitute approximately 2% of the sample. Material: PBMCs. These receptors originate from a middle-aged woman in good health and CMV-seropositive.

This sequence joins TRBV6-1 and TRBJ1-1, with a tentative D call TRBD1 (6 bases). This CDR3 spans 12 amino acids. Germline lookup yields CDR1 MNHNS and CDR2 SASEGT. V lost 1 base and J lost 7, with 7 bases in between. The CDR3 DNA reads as TGTGCCAGCAGTGAAGACAGGGATGAAGCTTTCTTT. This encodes CASSEDRDEAFF.

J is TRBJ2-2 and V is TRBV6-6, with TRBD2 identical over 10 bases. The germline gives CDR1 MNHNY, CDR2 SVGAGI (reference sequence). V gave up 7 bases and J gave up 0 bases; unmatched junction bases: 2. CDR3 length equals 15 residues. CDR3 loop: CASISGRSNTGELFF. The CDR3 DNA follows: TGTGCCAGCATTAGCGGGAGGTCGAACACCGGGGAGCTGTTTTTT.

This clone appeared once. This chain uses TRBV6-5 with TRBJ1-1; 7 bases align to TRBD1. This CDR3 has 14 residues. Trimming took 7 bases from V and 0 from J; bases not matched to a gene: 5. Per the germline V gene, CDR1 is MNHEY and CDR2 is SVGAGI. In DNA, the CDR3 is TGTGCCAGCACCAGACAGGGACTGAACACTGAAGCTTTCTTT. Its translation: CASTRQGLNTEAFF.

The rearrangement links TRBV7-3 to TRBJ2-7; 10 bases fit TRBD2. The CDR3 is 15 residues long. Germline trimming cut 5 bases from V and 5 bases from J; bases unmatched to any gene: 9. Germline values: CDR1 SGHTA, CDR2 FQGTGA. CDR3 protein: CASSPSSGRVHEQYF. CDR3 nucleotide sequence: TGTGCCAGCAGCCCTTCTAGCGGGAGAGTCCACGAGCAGTACTTC. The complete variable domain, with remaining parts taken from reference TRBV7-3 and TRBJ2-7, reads GAGVSQTPSNKVTEKGKYVELRCDPISGHTALYWYRQSLGQGPEFLIYFQGTGAADDSGLPNDRFFAVRPEGSVSTLKIQRTERGDSAVYLCASSPSSGRVHEQYFGPGTRLTVT.

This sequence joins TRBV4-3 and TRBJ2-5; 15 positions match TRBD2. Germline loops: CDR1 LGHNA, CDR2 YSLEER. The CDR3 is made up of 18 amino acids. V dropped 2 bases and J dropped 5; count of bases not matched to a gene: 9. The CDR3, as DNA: TGCGCCAGCAGCCAAAGAGGGGGACTAGCGGGAGGTCGTGAGACCCAGTACTTC. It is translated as CASSQRGGLAGGRETQYF.

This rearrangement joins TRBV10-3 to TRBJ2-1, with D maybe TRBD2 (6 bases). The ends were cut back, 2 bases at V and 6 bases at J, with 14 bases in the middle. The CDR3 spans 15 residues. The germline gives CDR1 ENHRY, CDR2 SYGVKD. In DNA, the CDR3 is TGTGCCATCAGTGAGCTGGCGGGATCTACCAATGAGCAGTTCTTC. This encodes CAISELAGSTNEQFF.

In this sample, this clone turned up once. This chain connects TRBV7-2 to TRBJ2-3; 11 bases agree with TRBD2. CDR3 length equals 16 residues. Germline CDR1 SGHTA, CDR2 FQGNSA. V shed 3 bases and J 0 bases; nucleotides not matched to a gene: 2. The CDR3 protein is CASSLWTSGSTDTQYF. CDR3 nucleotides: TGTGCCAGCAGCTTGTGGACTAGCGGGAGCACAGATACGCAGTATTTT. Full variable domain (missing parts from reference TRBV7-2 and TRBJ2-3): GAGVSQSPSNKVTEKGKDVELRCDPISGHTALYWYRQSLGQGLEFLIYFQGNSAPDKSGLPSDRFSAERTGGSVSTLTIQRTQQEDSAVYLCASSLWTSGSTDTQYFGPGTRLTVL.

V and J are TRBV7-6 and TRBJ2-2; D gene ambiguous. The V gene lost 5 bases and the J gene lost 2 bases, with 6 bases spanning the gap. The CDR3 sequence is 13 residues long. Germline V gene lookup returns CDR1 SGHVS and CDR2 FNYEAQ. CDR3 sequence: CASSPVNTGELFF. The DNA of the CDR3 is TGTGCCAGCAGCCCAGTAAACACCGGGGAGCTGTTTTTT.

CDR3 sequence: CASSTGTSGRYEQYF. The DNA of the CDR3 is TGTGCCAGCAGCACGGGGACTAGCGGGAGGTACGAGCAGTACTTC. The J gene is TRBJ2-7, the V gene TRBV28; 15 nucleotides agree with TRBD2. This CDR3 is built from 15 residues. Germline CDR1 MDHEN, CDR2 SYDVKM. Trimming cost V 6 bases and J 4 bases; bases outside gene matches: 4.

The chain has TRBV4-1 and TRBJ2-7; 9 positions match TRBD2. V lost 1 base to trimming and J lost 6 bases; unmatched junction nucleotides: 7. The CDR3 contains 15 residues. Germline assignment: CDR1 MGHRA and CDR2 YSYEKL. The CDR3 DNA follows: TGCGCCAGCAGCCAAGGTGGTAGCGGGAGTGGCGAGCAGTACTTC. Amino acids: CASSQGGSGSGEQYF.

The CDR3 spells CASSYPQNEETQYF. DNA for the CDR3: TGTGCCAGCAGTTACCCACAGAACGAAGAGACCCAGTACTTC. The chain links TRBV6-6 to TRBJ2-5; D remains unclear. This CDR3 is built from 14 residues. Trimming pared 2 bases from V and 3 bases from J, leaving 10 bases between. The germline V gene encodes CDR1 MNHNY and CDR2 SVGAGI (reference sequence).

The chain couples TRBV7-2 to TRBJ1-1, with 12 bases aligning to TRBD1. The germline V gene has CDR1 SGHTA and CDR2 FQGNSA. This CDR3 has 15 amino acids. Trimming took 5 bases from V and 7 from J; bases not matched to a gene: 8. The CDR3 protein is CASSRMGQGAFEAFF. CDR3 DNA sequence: TGTGCCAGCAGCCGCATGGGACAGGGGGCGTTTGAAGCTTTCTTT.

CDR3 residues: CASSPTLGTGGEAFF. CDR3 bases: TGTGCCAGCTCACCAACCCTAGGGACAGGGGGTGAAGCTTTCTTT. The V and J genes are TRBV18 and TRBJ1-1; TRBD1 matches at 11 bases. Per germline, CDR1 KGHSH and CDR2 LQKENI. Trimming at V came to 2 bases and at J to 7 bases, leaving 6 bases not matched to a gene. The CDR3 contains 15 residues.

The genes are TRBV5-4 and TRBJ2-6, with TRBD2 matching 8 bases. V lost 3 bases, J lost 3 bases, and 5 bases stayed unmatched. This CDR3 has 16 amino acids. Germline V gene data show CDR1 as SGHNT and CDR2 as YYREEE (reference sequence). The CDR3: CASSWNSGIGANVLTF. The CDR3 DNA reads TGTGCCAGCAGCTGGAATAGCGGGATTGGGGCCAACGTCCTGACTTTC.

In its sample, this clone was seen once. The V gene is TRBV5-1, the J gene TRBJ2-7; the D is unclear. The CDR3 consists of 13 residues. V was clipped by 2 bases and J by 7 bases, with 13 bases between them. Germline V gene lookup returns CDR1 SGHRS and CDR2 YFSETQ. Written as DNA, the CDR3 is TGCGCCAGCAGCTTACTCTCGTTCGGGGAGCAGTACTTC. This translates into CASSLLSFGEQYF.